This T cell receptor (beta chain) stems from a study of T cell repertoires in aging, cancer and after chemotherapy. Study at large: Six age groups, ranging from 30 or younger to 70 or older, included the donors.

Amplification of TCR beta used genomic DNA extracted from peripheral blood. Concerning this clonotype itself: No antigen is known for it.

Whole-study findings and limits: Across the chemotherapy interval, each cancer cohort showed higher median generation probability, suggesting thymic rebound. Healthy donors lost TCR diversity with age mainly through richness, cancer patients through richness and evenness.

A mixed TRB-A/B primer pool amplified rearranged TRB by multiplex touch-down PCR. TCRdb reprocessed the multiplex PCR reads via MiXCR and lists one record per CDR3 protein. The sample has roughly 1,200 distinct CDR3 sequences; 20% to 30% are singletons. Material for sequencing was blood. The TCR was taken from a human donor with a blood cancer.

CDR3 DNA sequence: TGTGCCAGCAGCTTATACAGGGGGCAGGCCACCTACGAGCAGTACTTC. Translating it yields CASSLYRGQATYEQYF. This chain joins TRBV7-9 and TRBJ2-7; the match to TRBD1 covers 9 bases. This CDR3 comprises 16 residues. Germline V gene lookup returns CDR1 SEHNR and CDR2 FQNEAQ (reference sequence). V dropped 2 bases and J dropped 2; count of bases not matched to a gene: 7.